Presented here are 6 T cell receptor beta chains from one specimen sequenced in a study of shared clonotypes between healthy human individuals. TCRdb's table, derived via immunoSEQ multiplex PCR, lists solely in-frame clones and lacks some. The repertoire consists of around 1.4 million clones, with approximately 98.5% occurring once and the leading ten covering around 0.38%. Sequencing input: naive CD4+ T cells sorted from blood. As to subset: CD45RA+ positively selected. All receptors derive from a man younger than 40 in good health.

The chain combines TRBV7-3 with TRBJ1-5; no clear D gene. The CDR3 covers 13 residues. Trimming removed 4 bases at V and 4 bases at J, with 8 bases between. Looked up from germline, CDR1 is SGHTA and CDR2 is FQGTGA. The CDR3 here is CASSSRPNQPQHF. CDR3 in DNA: TGTGCCAGCAGCTCACGGCCGAATCAGCCCCAGCATTTT.

The chain recombines TRBV5-1 with TRBJ2-3; D perhaps matches TRBD1 (6 bases). Germline V gives CDR1 SGHRS, CDR2 YFSETQ. This CDR3 region has 14 residues. Trimming took 1 base from V and 1 from J, leaving 7 bases between them. The chain's CDR3 is CASSLSGGTDTQYF. CDR3 DNA: TGCGCCAGCAGCTTGTCAGGGGGCACAGATACGCAGTATTTT. Using reference TRBV5-1 and TRBJ2-3 for the parts outside the CDR3, the full variable domain is KAGVTQTPRYLIKTRGQQVTLSCSPISGHRSVSWYQQTPGQGLQFLFEYFSETQRNKGNFPGRFSGRQFSNSRSEMNVSTLELGDSALYLCASSLSGGTDTQYFGPGTRLTVL.

The J gene is TRBJ2-1, the V gene TRBV7-2; D is unresolved. Germline V lookup: CDR1 SGHTA, CDR2 FQGNSA. This CDR3 spans 15 amino acids. Trimming took 5 bases from V and 4 from J, leaving 15 bases between them. CDR3 protein: CASSAALSTYNEQFF. The CDR3 DNA is TGTGCCAGCAGCGCCGCATTGTCTACGTACAATGAGCAGTTCTTC.

The genes are TRBV14 and TRBJ2-1; D call uncertain. Trimming pared 4 bases from V and 1 base from J, leaving 8 bases between. The CDR3 consists of 14 residues. Per the germline V gene, CDR1 is SGHDN and CDR2 is FVKESK. The CDR3 DNA reads as TGTGCCAGCAGCCGAATTACGTCCTACAATGAGCAGTTCTTC. Translated: CASSRITSYNEQFF.

The V call is TRBV19, the J call TRBJ1-1; 9 bases map to TRBD1. The V segment lost 7 bases and the J segment 5 bases; nucleotides outside the gene matches: 26. Per the germline V gene, CDR1 is LNHDA and CDR2 is SQIVND (reference sequence). The CDR3 runs to 20 residues. The CDR3 sequence: CASKRDKTGTGRFVRTEAFF. In nucleotides, the CDR3 is TGTGCCAGTAAAAGGGACAAAACCGGGACAGGGAGGTTTGTAAGGACTGAAGCTTTCTTT.

The V gene is TRBV9, the J gene TRBJ1-1; 8 positions agree with TRBD1. The junction had 5 bases not matched to a gene; V was cut back by 6 bases and J by 1 base. The CDR3 length is 14 residues. In germline, CDR1 is SGDLS, CDR2 YYNGEE. CDR3 bases: TGTGCCAGCACCTTGGGACAGGAGAACACTGAAGCTTTCTTT. It is translated as CASTLGQENTEAFF.